This TCR beta chain emerged from a study of siplizumab effects on memory and regulatory T cells. Regarding the study as a whole: Under siplizumab, alloreactive sequences traced to unstimulated CD4+ memory cells were significantly reduced. A major contribution to the alloresponse seemed to be made by naive T cells, which seemed more diverse than memory cells. Roughly 80-96% of proliferating CD4+ or CD8+ clones defied assignment to a naive or memory phenotype. Proliferating Tregs taken from siplizumab cultures were not shown to have a confirmed suppressive function.

This clone was observed a single time. Its target is unknown. Clones were read by immunoSEQ multiplex PCR, and TCRdb kept only the in-frame ones, dropping some. The table includes 90,000 to 120,000 clones, 92% detected once. The length of the CDR3 is 15 residues. Looked up from germline, CDR1 is SGHNT and CDR2 is YENEEA. V lost 1 base, J lost 4 bases, and 4 bases stayed unmatched. This sequence originates from a human donor in good health. This chain connects TRBV11-3 to TRBJ2-1; 7 bases match TRBD2. The sequenced sample was Tregs sorted from blood. The CDR3 DNA follows: TGTGCCAGCAGCTTAGGGCTAGCGGATTACAATGAGCAGTTCTTC. Translating it yields CASSLGLADYNEQFF.